One and the same sample provided the 5 T cell receptor beta chains below, sequenced in a study of T cell clones after liver transplantation. The repertoire was sequenced with immunoSEQ multiplex PCR; TCRdb's copy has only in-frame clones and lacks some. Among about 75,000 clones listed, about 85% were seen once. The source material was CD4+ T cells from blood, sampled 48 months after liver transplant. All receptors derive from a human patient who received a liver transplant. Some T cells may have come from the graft donor.

The J gene is TRBJ1-1, the V gene TRBV5-6; D remains ambiguous. Trimming took 2 bases from V and 4 from J, leaving 24 bases between them. This CDR3 is built from 18 residues. Germline loops: CDR1 SGHDT, CDR2 YYEEEE. The DNA of the CDR3 is TGTGCCAGCAGCTTACGAACGCTTCGAGTTGGGGAAGGCACTGAAGCTTTCTTT. This sequence encodes CASSLRTLRVGEGTEAFF.

J is TRBJ2-5 and V is TRBV9; 7 nucleotides align to TRBD1. The trim removed 3 bases at V and 5 bases at J, leaving 7 bases unmatched. Germline V lookup: CDR1 SGDLS, CDR2 YYNGEE. The CDR3 runs 14 residues. CDR3 in amino acids: CASSGYRGRETQYF. The CDR3 DNA reads TGTGCCAGCAGCGGCTACAGGGGTCGGGAGACCCAGTACTTC.

This rearrangement joins TRBV7-2 to TRBJ2-1; TRBD1 aligns across 7 bases. Looked up from germline, CDR1 is SGHTA and CDR2 is FQGNSA. Germline trimming cut 5 bases from V and 0 bases from J; bases unmatched to any gene: 4. This CDR3 contains 15 residues. CDR3 nucleotide sequence: TGTGCCAGCAGCCGAGGGGGCGGCTCCTACAATGAGCAGTTCTTC. Translating it yields CASSRGGGSYNEQFF.

In this sample, this clone turned up once. J is TRBJ2-7 and V is TRBV7-2, with TRBD1 as a possible D gene (6 bases). The CDR3 has 16 residues. Germline V gene lookup returns CDR1 SGHTA and CDR2 FQGNSA. V was shortened by 5 bases and J by 0 bases, with 17 bases between the two germline ends. CDR3 region: CASSPRGQGPSYEQYF. The DNA for the CDR3 is TGTGCCAGCAGCCCTCGGGGTCAGGGGCCCTCCTACGAGCAGTACTTC.

The genes are TRBV7-2 and TRBJ1-4; 7 bases map to TRBD1. The trim removed 1 base at V and 4 bases at J, leaving 3 bases unmatched. The CDR3 loop spans 15 amino acids. The germline CDR1 and CDR2 sequences are SGHTA and FQGNSA. For the CDR3, the DNA is TGTGCCAGCAGCTTAGAGGCAGGGGGTAATGAAAAACTGTTTTTT. Translating it yields CASSLEAGGNEKLFF.